A single TCR beta chain is shown here with its context. The sample holds one count of this clone. Its antigen remains undetermined. Base qualities are not recorded, but no much larger clone differs from it by a single base. The sample originates from a study of cytomegalovirus exposure and HLA in healthy donors (dated by TCRdb to 2017 to 2019). Regarding the study in general: According to an earlier analysis of around 600 of the donors, about 179 million T cells yielded 117 million unique TCR beta sequences and roughly 280 Gb of sequence data. HLA typing included class I and class II loci at four-digit resolution. Among the roughly 390 genotyped donors, around 79% belonged to the genetic ancestry cluster associated with self-reported Caucasian donors. Every discovery cohort repertoire had been produced on one sequencing platform. In the later analysis, no new phenotypic data were used to find candidate immune exposures; instead, reliance was placed on TCR beta sequences and their occurrence across donors. The number of typed donors differed by locus: 629-630 for A, B, C, DRB1 and DQB1; approximately 520 for DQA1; 606 for DPA1; and 450 to 480 for DPB1. To predict cytomegalovirus infection status, the study brought together high-throughput TCR immunosequencing, statistical association of individual TCRs with disease status, and machine learning. Around 300 gigabases of sequencing data and 70 million to 100 million unique TCR sequences were included in an early release covering around 650 HLA-typed donors. Across 398 genotyped donors of the cohort, an average of about 240,000 unique TCR beta nucleotide sequences per donor were sequenced, and roughly 20% of those sequences were non-productive. The aim of the study was to test whether cataloging public T cell receptors could identify signatures of past pathogen exposure. Roughly 5 DR-DQ haplotypes were handled as single units for association and clustering, since linkage in the cohort was strong. A separate validation cohort of roughly 120 different subjects was used in addition to the roughly 720-subject first cohort. An earlier analysis of more than 450 of the donors used high-throughput TCR beta sequencing to judge whether each TCR beta V gene segment behaved as functional or pseudogenic. A later analysis re-analyzed previously published TCR beta repertoires from 600 to 850 donors and added high-resolution HLA genotyping to study TCR occurrence patterns. Genome-wide SNP genotypes for about 65% of the 666 donors were used in a later genetic analysis, which treated that subset as a discovery cohort. Donor age, sex, ethnicity and CMV serostatus were compiled together with the repertoire data. The study profiled the T cell repertoires of more than 500 subjects by immunosequencing and related them to cytomegalovirus serostatus. What the work shows at the level of the full study, not this receptor alone: A further reported finding was that TCR beta sequences accurately predicted the HLA-A and HLA-B alleles for most subjects in the first cohort. A later analysis associated about 17,000 TCR beta sequences with specific HLA alleles at a false discovery rate of 0.05. Cytomegalovirus status was reported to be diagnosed by the classifier with high specificity and sensitivity in both the original and validation cohorts. In vitro tests confirmed that a few of the cytomegalovirus-associated TCR beta chains recognize cytomegalovirus antigens. While some public TCRs were present in many individuals, most TCR sequences turned up only very rarely across donors. In a later analysis, the rate of TCR association differed among HLA loci, with DRB1 alleles having the most associated TCRs and HLA-C alleles having the fewest. In an earlier analysis of roughly 500 of the donors, most TCR beta V segments appeared in productive rearrangements about 90% or about 30% of the time, broadly matching IMGT annotations. Immune exposure information for the cohort was limited to CMV serostatus. HLA typing was unavailable for some donors at each locus, so association tests used only the typed subset. In a later analysis, most CMV-associated TCR beta chains were found to appear HLA-restricted, with HLA associations seemingly driven largely by CMV exposure. When HLA alleles, especially DR and DQ, strongly co-occurred, attributing TCR associations to individual alleles was difficult. A total of 150 or so TCR beta chains were listed by the study as associated with cytomegalovirus. The sequencing pipeline was judged likely to have produced a cluster of highly shared sequence variants as a technical artifact. It was suggested by the authors that the approach could potentially be generalized to other disease states and immunological phenotypes. Because counts were too low, roughly 16 rarely observed V segments, including chromosome 9 orphons, were excluded from the earlier analysis of some 590 of the donors. Compared with equally common non-associated chains, HLA-associated TCR beta chains in a later analysis were more clonally expanded and had lower generation probabilities. An association between a missense DCLRE1C variant and V-gene and J-gene trimming of TCR beta chains was found in a later genetic analysis and replicated in an independent cohort. Some IMGT-functional V segments, including TRBV6-2 and TRBV6-3, could not be distinguished by the 87-base-pair reads and were therefore excluded. In this cohort, only TCR beta chains were sequenced, and detectable features were limited by the absence of alpha or paired-chain data. Presence/absence analyses assumed roughly uniform sequencing depth across donors, an assumption that may not hold. A later genetic analysis reported fewer N-insertions in productive TCRs among donors in an Asian-associated ancestry cluster than the 666-donor mean. A later analysis reported that several top co-occurrence clusters appeared linked to parvovirus B19, influenza, CMV and Epstein-Barr virus. Linkage disequilibrium might explain the correlated functional status among segregating V segments, but an unknown experimental factor could not be ruled out.

From the germline V gene, CDR1 is SNHLY and CDR2 is FYNNEI. The trim is 4 bases for V and 4 bases for J, with a gap of 11 bases between the germline ends. From its cysteine to its phenylalanine, the CDR3 spans 14 amino acids. Left in the record is the CDR3 DNA by itself, 42 bases read in frame from the first base. The cohort consisted of hundreds of healthy bone marrow donors. At the time of sampling, every cohort member was nominally healthy, though immune exposures that went unrecorded were likely present. The donor was CMV seropositive and belonged to the group of over 250 seropositive cohort members. Every donor gave a peripheral blood sample, and the peripheral blood mononuclear cells from that sample were used for TCR beta sequencing. Genomic DNA was extracted from the blood cell samples with the Qiagen DNeasy Blood Extraction Kit. Library prep was done by the immunoSEQ multiplex PCR assay. The multiplex PCR relied on a mix of 60 forward primers for TCR Vbeta segments and 13 reverse primers for TCR Jbeta segments. A multiplex PCR assay on genomic DNA amplified the CDR3 region of rearranged TCR beta genes. On the Illumina HiSeq System, the amplified TCR beta libraries were sequenced as 87-base-pair reads. Per the authors' processing: In a later analysis, roughly 80 million unique TCR beta chains were counted across the 500 to 850 repertoires, and roughly 11 million of these chains were shared by at least two donors. Raw reads were error-corrected and collapsed into unique sequences with a nearest-neighbor algorithm that merged closely related sequences to remove PCR and sequencing errors. Alignment of CDR3 sequences to IMGT reference sequences was used to assign V, D and J gene segments. Each retained sequence needed at least a six-nucleotide match to both a V gene segment and a J gene segment. A rearrangement was called productive if the CDR3 had no stop codons and remained in frame with V and J, and every other rearrangement was called non-productive. CDR3 was defined by IMGT convention, running from the second conserved V-encoded cysteine to the conserved J-encoded phenylalanine. Sequences without an unambiguous match to a single V gene segment were excluded from the earlier analysis of about 600 of the donors. In an earlier analysis of 587 of the donors, a V segment was called functional when productive rearrangements were above 56.7%, and segregating when the standard deviation between donors exceeded 5%. A statistical classification framework was built for diagnosing cytomegalovirus status from the catalog of TCR beta chain sequences. In a later analysis, V and J genes were assigned by comparing TCR nucleotide sequences against IMGT/GENE-DB human TR gene sequences. Using the TCRdist pipeline, a later analysis assigned CDR3 sequences along with most-parsimonious VDJ recombination scenarios. A later analysis defined each TCR beta chain by its CDR3 amino acid sequence plus V-gene family, and excluded reads lacking a unique V-gene family. In a later analysis, around 650 highly shared, low-generation-probability nucleotide sequences were removed to address suspected cross-contamination and a sequencing artifact. In a later analysis, a clonal expansion index for each public chain was calculated from normalized within-repertoire ranks of inferred template counts. In a later analysis, generation probabilities were computed using a VDJ recombination model fitted to out-of-frame rearrangements, and the results were checked against IGoR. In a later analysis, TCR-TCR, TCR-HLA and TCR-CMV co-occurrence was scored with hypergeometric tests, and a repertoire-size bias correction was applied to TCR pairs. A later analysis estimated false discovery rates by permuting HLA or CMV assignments 20 times. A later analysis grouped co-occurring TCRs with DBSCAN, adding TCRdist sequence similarity when clustering within HLA-allele-positive subsets. Co-occurrence clustering excluded repertoires with fewer than 30,000 or more than 120,000 public chains, plus five with anomalous nucleotide sharing. Held by TCRdb, this immuneACCESS table contains in-frame sequences only and omits some clones. Under half of the omission traces to an unresolved V gene where checked; the cause of the rest is unknown. V and J calls and clone size are given by that table; D and trimming were obtained from the DNA. In all, the sample holds approximately 190,000 clones, and about 70% of those were seen once. The top ten clones comprise about 3% of the sample.

This receptor chain uses TRBV2 and TRBJ1-5; the D gene is not confidently resolved. The sample comprised PBMCs. The sequence derives from a man aged 40-50 years in good health and CMV-seropositive. The DNA reads TGTGCCAGCAGTGCGGGGTCCCGGAATCAGCCCCAGCATTTT. This encodes CASSAGSRNQPQHF. Beyond the CDR3, the reference TRBV2 and TRBJ1-5 genes provide the residues; the full variable domain reads: EPEVTQTPSHQVTQMGQEVILRCVPISNHLYFYWYRQILGQKVEFLVSFYNNEISEKSEIFDDQFSVERPDGSNFTLKIRSTKLEDSAMYFCASSAGSRNQPQHFGDGTRLSIL.